The next 32 T cell receptor beta chains were all read from a single sample in a study of blood T cell repertoires in COVID-19. Sequencing used immunoSEQ multiplex PCR; TCRdb keeps in-frame clones, though not all of them. The sample has some 300,000 clones; 89% are singletons. The sequencing input was PBMCs or T cells enriched from blood (not recorded which). The origin of the receptors is a woman aged 40 to 50 who had recovered from COVID-19.

The rearrangement links TRBV4-1 to TRBJ1-2; D unresolved. Trimming stripped 3 bases from V and 4 bases from J, with 12 bases between. The CDR3 has 14 residues. Germline V lookup: CDR1 MGHRA, CDR2 YSYEKL. The CDR3 loop reads CASSQERQSYGYTF. In DNA, the CDR3 is TGCGCCAGCAGCCAGGAACGACAAAGCTATGGCTACACCTTC.

J is TRBJ2-5 and V is TRBV5-4; perhaps TRBD2 as D (6 bases). Trimming removed 0 bases at V and 2 bases at J, with 8 bases between. This CDR3 has 14 amino acids. The V gene's germline CDR1 is SGHNT and CDR2 YYREEE (reference sequence). The CDR3 nucleotides read TGTGCCAGCAGCTTGGGCCTAGCGCAAGAGACCCAGTACTTC. As protein: CASSLGLAQETQYF.

The chain links TRBV27 to TRBJ1-5; tentatively, D is TRBD1 (5 bases). Trimming removed 3 bases at V and 5 bases at J, with 14 bases between. The CDR3 is made up of 15 amino acids. Germline V gene data show CDR1 as MNHEY and CDR2 as SMNVEV (reference sequence). The CDR3 region is CASSLLGLQDQPQHF. Written as DNA, the CDR3 is TGTGCCAGCAGTTTGCTAGGGTTACAGGATCAGCCCCAGCATTTT.

This clone was seen a handful of times. The CDR3 nucleotides are TGTGCCAGCAGTGCGGATCAGCCCCAGCATTTT. Its protein is CASSADQPQHF. The chain has TRBV28 and TRBJ1-5; D not resolved. The CDR3 consists of 11 residues. From germline, CDR1 is MDHEN and CDR2 SYDVKM. The ends were cut back, 5 bases at V and 5 bases at J, with 4 bases in the middle.

V and J are TRBV2 and TRBJ1-2; a possible D gene is TRBD1 (5 bases). The CDR3 extends over 15 amino acids. V lost 5 bases and J lost 2, with 15 bases in between. Per germline, CDR1 SNHLY and CDR2 FYNNEI. The CDR3 DNA follows: TGTGCCAGCAGTAGGGAGGGACCGAGCAACTATGGCTACACCTTC. As protein: CASSREGPSNYGYTF.

This chain links TRBV27 with TRBJ2-7; the D is unclear. This CDR3 has 15 amino acids. V gave up 1 base and J gave up 2 bases, with 12 bases separating them. Germline V CDR1 and CDR2: MNHEY, SMNVEV (reference sequence). As DNA, the CDR3 is TGTGCCAGCAGTTTATTGCAGGCCCGACCCTACGAGCAGTACTTC. Protein sequence: CASSLLQARPYEQYF.

The chain combines TRBV7-9 with TRBJ2-2, with 8 bases that match TRBD2. CDR3 length: 15 amino acids. With V trimmed by 6 bases and J by 1 base, 4 bases remained unmatched. Germline V lookup: CDR1 SEHNR, CDR2 FQNEAQ (reference sequence). CDR3 protein: CASRSSGRNTGELFF. DNA for the CDR3: TGTGCCAGCAGGTCGAGCGGGAGGAACACCGGGGAGCTGTTTTTT.

This chain links TRBV7-9 with TRBJ2-5; 8 bases map to TRBD2. Germline lookup yields CDR1 SEHNR and CDR2 FQNEAQ (reference sequence). The CDR3 totals 14 residues. Trimming took 3 bases from V and 5 from J; bases not matched to a gene: 5. The CDR3 DNA reads as TGTGCCAGCAGCTTTGCGGGGGGAAGGGAGACCCAGTACTTC. Translation gives CASSFAGGRETQYF.

This chain joins TRBV24-1 and TRBJ1-1, with D tentatively TRBD1 (5 bases). CDR1 and CDR2 (germline): KGHDR, SFDVKD. This CDR3 comprises 16 residues. The ends were cut back, 3 bases at V and 0 bases at J, with 13 bases in the middle. The DNA for the CDR3 is TGTGCCACCAGTGATCCCCCGGGACTGATGAACACTGAAGCTTTCTTT. Protein product: CATSDPPGLMNTEAFF.

The count of this clone is one. This chain links TRBV6-2 or TRBV6-3 with TRBJ2-7; 9 nucleotides align to TRBD2. CDR3 size: 14 residues. CDR1 and CDR2 from the germline V gene are MNHEY and SVGEGT. V was pared by 4 bases and J by 3 bases, with 4 bases of the junction left unmatched. CDR3 DNA: TGTGCCAGCAGTTCTCTAGCGGGAATCTACGAGCAGTACTTC. Its translation: CASSSLAGIYEQYF.

The chain employs TRBV28 and TRBJ1-5; 8 bases are a match to TRBD1. Per the germline V gene, CDR1 is MDHEN and CDR2 is SYDVKM. V was pared by 7 bases and J by 4 bases, with 12 bases of the junction left unmatched. This CDR3 contains 16 residues. The CDR3 sequence is CASKRDRRRGNQPQHF. The DNA for the CDR3 is TGTGCCAGCAAGCGGGACAGGAGACGGGGTAATCAGCCCCAGCATTTT.

This chain joins TRBV2 and TRBJ2-7, with 8 nucleotides matching TRBD2. Germline CDR1 reads SNHLY; CDR2 reads FYNNEI. The CDR3 loop spans 15 amino acids. V was pared by 7 bases and J by 6 bases, with 14 bases of the junction left unmatched. The CDR3 sequence is CASTSRGGTSSEQYF. The CDR3 DNA sequence: TGTGCCAGCACGTCCCGGGGAGGGACTAGTTCCGAGCAGTACTTC. The whole variable domain, remainder taken from reference TRBV2 and TRBJ2-7, is EPEVTQTPSHQVTQMGQEVILRCVPISNHLYFYWYRQILGQKVEFLVSFYNNEISEKSEIFDDQFSVERPDGSNFTLKIRSTKLEDSAMYFCASTSRGGTSSEQYFGPGTRLTVT.

The genes are TRBV11-3 and TRBJ1-2, with D hard to call. Germline lookup yields CDR1 SGHNT and CDR2 YENEEA. The CDR3 runs to 13 residues. Trimming cost V 1 base and J 2 bases, with 5 bases left between them. CDR3 residues: CASSLARNYGYTF. The CDR3 bases are TGTGCCAGCAGCTTAGCCAGGAACTATGGCTACACCTTC.

Worth noting for this clone: The same CDR3 arises from other DNA sequences in this sample as well. The chain carries TRBV19 and TRBJ2-3; 14 nucleotides agree with TRBD2. Germline CDR1 reads LNHDA; CDR2 reads SQIVND (reference sequence). The CDR3 totals 16 residues. Trimming removed 4 bases from V and 3 bases from J; junction bases left unmatched: 3. The DNA for the CDR3 is TGTGCCAGTAGTAAAGGACTAGCGGGAGGAACAGATACGCAGTATTTT. This translates into CASSKGLAGGTDTQYF.

This chain links TRBV7-9 with TRBJ2-1; 7 nucleotides match TRBD2. Per germline, CDR1 SEHNR and CDR2 FQNEAQ (reference sequence). V was clipped by 5 bases and J by 2 bases; unmatched bases: 18. The CDR3 has 19 residues. The CDR3 loop is CASSPGYAFGGTTYNEQFF. CDR3 sequence (DNA): TGTGCCAGCAGCCCCGGGTACGCGTTTGGCGGGACTACCTACAATGAGCAGTTCTTC.

The chain employs TRBV10-3 and TRBJ1-1; no definite D call. V dropped 7 bases and J dropped 1 base, with 13 bases sitting between them. Germline values: CDR1 ENHRY, CDR2 SYGVKD. This CDR3 is 14 amino acids long. The CDR3 region has the DNA TGTGCCATCACGCCCAAACGGGGGAACACTGAAGCTTTCTTT. Translation gives CAITPKRGNTEAFF.

The CDR3 protein is CASSLDNPGQFNSPLHF. CDR3 in DNA: TGCGCCAGCAGCTTGGACAACCCGGGACAGTTTAATTCACCCCTCCACTTT. V and J are TRBV5-1 and TRBJ1-6; 7 nucleotides match TRBD1. The CDR3 runs 17 residues. The V gene's germline CDR1 is SGHRS and CDR2 YFSETQ. Trimming at V came to 0 bases and at J to 6 bases, leaving 9 bases not matched to a gene.

The chain links TRBV30 to TRBJ2-5, with 13 nucleotides matching TRBD2. The CDR3 spans 16 residues. The V gene end was trimmed by 3 bases and the J gene end by 2 bases; junction bases not matched to a gene: 6. From germline, CDR1 is GTSNPN and CDR2 SVGIG (reference sequence). The chain's CDR3 is CAWRPGLAGVQETQYF. As DNA, the CDR3 is TGTGCCTGGAGGCCAGGACTAGCGGGAGTTCAAGAGACCCAGTACTTC.

This rearrangement joins TRBV29-1 to TRBJ2-2; 13 nucleotides match TRBD2. In germline, CDR1 is SQVTM, CDR2 ANQGSEA. V lost 7 bases, J lost 5 bases, and 4 bases stayed unmatched. This CDR3 has 14 residues. CDR3 region: CSAGTSGVTGELFF. The CDR3 bases are TGCAGCGCCGGGACTAGCGGGGTTACCGGGGAGCTGTTTTTT.

This rearrangement joins TRBV28 to TRBJ1-5, with 8 positions matching TRBD1. The trim removed 8 bases at V and 3 bases at J, leaving 6 bases unmatched. This CDR3 is 14 amino acids long. Looked up from germline, CDR1 is MDHEN and CDR2 is SYDVKM. This CDR3 is CASGRTGLNQPQHF. DNA for the CDR3: TGTGCCAGCGGTAGGACAGGGCTCAATCAGCCCCAGCATTTT.

The chain combines TRBV11-3 with TRBJ2-1; 7 nucleotides line up with TRBD1. Losses at the gene ends were 5 bases for V and 5 bases for J; bases not matched to a gene: 9. This CDR3 spans 15 amino acids. Germline V gene data show CDR1 as SGHNT and CDR2 as YENEEA. The CDR3 sequence is CASSPRTGLDNEQFF. DNA of the CDR3: TGTGCCAGCAGCCCTCGGACAGGACTGGACAATGAGCAGTTCTTC.

The genes are TRBV11-3 and TRBJ2-3; TRBD2 aligns across 7 bases. V dropped 1 base and J dropped 5; count of bases not matched to a gene: 6. The CDR3 totals 15 residues. CDR1 is SGHNT and CDR2 is YENEEA in the germline V gene. DNA of the CDR3: TGTGCCAGCAGCTTAGGCGGGAGTAGTATAGATACGCAGTATTTT. Translating it yields CASSLGGSSIDTQYF.

This clone was counted once. The genes are TRBV10-2 and TRBJ2-1; 10 bases are a match to TRBD2. J gave up 1 base and V 7 bases, and 10 bases lay outside the gene matches. The germline CDR1 and CDR2 sequences are WSHSY and SAAADI. The CDR3 consists of 17 residues. The CDR3 DNA is TGCGCCAGCACCAGACAGCTAGCGGGGGTTTCCTACAATGAGCAGTTCTTC. It is translated as CASTRQLAGVSYNEQFF.

The V call is TRBV5-4, the J call TRBJ2-5; 12 nucleotides align to TRBD2. J lost 5 bases, V lost 3 bases, and 8 bases had no gene match. Germline V lookup: CDR1 SGHNT, CDR2 YYREEE (reference sequence). The CDR3 sequence is 16 residues long. The DNA for the CDR3 is TGTGCCAGCAGCTCCGGGACTAGCGGGCCTGGGGAGACCCAGTACTTC. Its protein product is CASSSGTSGPGETQYF.

The chain couples TRBV30 to TRBJ2-3; 10 bases are shared with TRBD1. In germline, CDR1 is GTSNPN, CDR2 SVGIG (reference sequence). This CDR3 is 15 amino acids long. V shed 5 bases and J 4 bases; nucleotides not matched to a gene: 9. CDR3 nucleotides: TGTGCCTGGGGATCGACAGGGGGCCTCGCAGATACGCAGTATTTT. Its protein is CAWGSTGGLADTQYF.

This clone was seen only once. This chain uses TRBV28 with TRBJ2-5; possible D gene TRBD1, 6 bases. CDR1 and CDR2 (germline): MDHEN, SYDVKM. CDR3 length: 14 residues. Deletions cut 4 bases from V and 4 bases from J, with 13 bases between. Here the CDR3 reads CASSSQGLPETQYF. For the CDR3, the DNA is TGTGCCAGCAGTTCTCAGGGGCTCCCAGAGACCCAGTACTTC.

The chain combines TRBV3-1 (or the pseudogene TRBV3-2) with TRBJ2-7; D possibly corresponds to TRBD1 (5 bases). This CDR3 is 12 amino acids long. Germline CDR1 LGHDT, CDR2 YNNKEL (reference sequence). V lost 6 bases, J lost 3 bases, and 9 bases lay in between. The CDR3 region is CASSLRDYEQYF. CDR3 DNA: TGTGCCAGCAGTCTCAGGGACTACGAGCAGTACTTC.

J is TRBJ2-3 and V is TRBV4-3, with 8 bases aligning to TRBD2. Trimming took 0 bases from V and 2 from J; bases not matched to a gene: 4. Germline V gene lookup returns CDR1 LGHNA and CDR2 YSLEER. This CDR3 spans 16 amino acids. The CDR3 loop is CASSQEGGGFTDTQYF. The CDR3 DNA follows: TGCGCCAGCAGCCAAGAAGGCGGGGGGTTCACAGATACGCAGTATTTT.

The rearrangement joins TRBV3-1 (or the pseudogene TRBV3-2) to TRBJ1-2, with TRBD1 matching 7 bases. The CDR3 sequence is 14 residues long. CDR1 LGHDT and CDR2 YNNKEL come from the germline V gene (reference sequence). V lost 4 bases and J lost 7; bases outside the gene matches: 9. This CDR3 is CASSPLTGFLGYTF. In DNA form, the CDR3 reads TGTGCCAGCAGCCCCTTGACAGGGTTTCTTGGCTACACCTTC.

The rearrangement links TRBV19 to TRBJ2-2; TRBD1 matches 10 bases. CDR3 length equals 17 residues. V lost 3 bases, J lost 4 bases, and 8 bases stayed unmatched. Germline assignment: CDR1 LNHDA and CDR2 SQIVND (reference sequence). DNA for the CDR3: TGTGCCAGTAGTATCTCCGACAGGGGGCGAGGCACCGGGGAGCTGTTTTTT. This translates into CASSISDRGRGTGELFF.

The chain joins TRBV18 to TRBJ1-1; D remains ambiguous. Germline loops: CDR1 KGHSH, CDR2 LQKENI. Deletions cut 5 bases from V and 1 base from J, with 11 bases between. This CDR3 comprises 14 residues. CDR3 region: CASSSLGENTEAFF. The DNA for the CDR3 is TGTGCCAGCTCATCCCTCGGGGAGAACACTGAAGCTTTCTTT.

The chain has TRBV7-2 and TRBJ2-7, with 7 bases aligning to TRBD2. After removal of 0 bases from V and 6 bases from J, the junction contained 11 bases not matched to a gene. The V gene's germline CDR1 is SGHTA and CDR2 FQGNSA. The CDR3 totals 16 residues. CDR3 sequence: CASSLAPGLRLVEQYF. The CDR3 DNA reads as TGTGCCAGCAGCTTAGCCCCGGGACTACGCTTGGTCGAGCAGTACTTC. The whole variable domain, remainder taken from reference TRBV7-2 and TRBJ2-7, is GAGVSQSPSNKVTEKGKDVELRCDPISGHTALYWYRQSLGQGLEFLIYFQGNSAPDKSGLPSDRFSAERTGGSVSTLTIQRTQQEDSAVYLCASSLAPGLRLVEQYFGPGTRLTVT.